This T cell receptor (beta chain) was captured by sequencing in a study of T-cell reconstitution after alpha-beta-depleted transplantation in children. This clonotype occurred a few times. Its matching antigen is unknown. The TCRbeta library was prepared with unique molecular identifiers. TCRdb re-derived calls from the PCR reads in MiXCR, one entry per CDR3 protein. The repertoire includes a few hundred thousand distinct CDR3 sequences, around 25% of them detected once, and about a tenth sits in the top ten. In germline, CDR1 is MGHRA, CDR2 YSYEKL. With 1 base removed from V and 3 bases from J, the gap between germline ends came to 9 bases. The CDR3 sequence is 14 residues long. Notes on the study in general: Several hundred rapidly expanded clones from non-depleted graft cells reportedly supplied alpha-beta T cells about two months post-transplant.

Here the sequenced sample was PBMCs, mostly from graft donor cells, taken 180 days after TCRalphabeta/CD19-depleted stem cell transplant. The origin of this receptor is a male patient between 10 and 17 years old who had a stem cell transplant for acute lymphoblastic leukemia, so the T cells may come from the graft donor. The chain recombines TRBV4-1 with TRBJ1-1; D call uncertain. The CDR3 reads CASSQGRVHTEAFF. CDR3 bases: TGCGCCAGCAGCCAAGGACGGGTCCACACTGAAGCTTTCTTT.